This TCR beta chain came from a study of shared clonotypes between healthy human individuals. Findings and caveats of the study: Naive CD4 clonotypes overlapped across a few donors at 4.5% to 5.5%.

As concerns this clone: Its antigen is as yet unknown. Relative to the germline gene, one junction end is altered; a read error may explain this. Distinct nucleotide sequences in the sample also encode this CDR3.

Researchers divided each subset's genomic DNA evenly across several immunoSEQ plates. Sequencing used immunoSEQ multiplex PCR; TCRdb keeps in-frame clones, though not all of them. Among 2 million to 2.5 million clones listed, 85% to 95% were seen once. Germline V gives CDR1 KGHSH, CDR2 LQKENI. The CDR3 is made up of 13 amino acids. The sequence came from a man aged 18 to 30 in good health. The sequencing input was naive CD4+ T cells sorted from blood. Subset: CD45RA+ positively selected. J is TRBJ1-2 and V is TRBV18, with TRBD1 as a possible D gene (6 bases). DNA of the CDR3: TGTGCCAGCTCGCCACCCACAGGGAGTGGCTACACCTTC. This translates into CASSPPTGSGYTF.